The present entry profiles one T cell receptor (beta chain) with its context. This entry is derived from a study of CD8 T cells in Susac syndrome. The J segment lost 2 bases and the V segment lost 5 bases, leaving 4 bases of the junction unmatched. Germline V gene data show CDR1 as LGHNT and CDR2 as FRNRAP. The CDR3 spans 14 residues. With random hexamers, roughly 0.45 to 1 ug RNA was reverse transcribed. immunoSEQ multiplex PCR amplified TCR beta CDR3 across 54 Vbeta, 13 Jbeta. TCRdb processed the immunoSEQ multiplex PCR reads anew with MiXCR; each CDR3 protein has one entry. The repertoire holds more than 150,000 distinct CDR3 sequences, with around 95% as singletons.

The clonotype originates from a human donor in good health. J is TRBJ2-3 and V is TRBV12-5, with 7 bases fitting TRBD1. Material: CD4+ T cells from PBMCs. CDR3 protein: CASGRDSDTDTQYF. CDR3 sequence (DNA): TGTGCTAGTGGTAGGGACAGCGACACAGATACGCAGTATTTT.